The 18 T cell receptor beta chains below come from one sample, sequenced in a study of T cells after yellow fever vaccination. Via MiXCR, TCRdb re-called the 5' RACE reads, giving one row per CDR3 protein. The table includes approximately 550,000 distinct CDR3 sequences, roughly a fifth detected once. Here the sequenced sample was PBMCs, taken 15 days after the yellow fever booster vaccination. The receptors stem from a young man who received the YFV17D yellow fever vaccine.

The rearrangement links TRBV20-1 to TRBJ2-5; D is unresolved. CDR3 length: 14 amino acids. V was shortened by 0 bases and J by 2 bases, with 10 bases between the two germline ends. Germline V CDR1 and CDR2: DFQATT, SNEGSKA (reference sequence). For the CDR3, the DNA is TGCAGTGCTAGAGATTTGGGCAGACAAGAGACCCAGTACTTC. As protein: CSARDLGRQETQYF.

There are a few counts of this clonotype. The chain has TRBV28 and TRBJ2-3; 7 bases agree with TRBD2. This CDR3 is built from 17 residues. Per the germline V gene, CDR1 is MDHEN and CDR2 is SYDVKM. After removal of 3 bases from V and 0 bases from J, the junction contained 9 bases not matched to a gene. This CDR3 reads CASSFSASGTSTDTQYF. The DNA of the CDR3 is TGTGCCAGCAGTTTTTCTGCTAGCGGCACTAGCACAGATACGCAGTATTTT.

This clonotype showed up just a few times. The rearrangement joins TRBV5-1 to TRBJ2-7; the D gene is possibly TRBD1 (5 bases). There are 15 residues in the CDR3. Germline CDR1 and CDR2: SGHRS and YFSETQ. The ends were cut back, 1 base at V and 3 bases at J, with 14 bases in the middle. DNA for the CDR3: TGCGCCAGCAGCTTGACCAGGGTGCCCTACTACGAGCAGTACTTC. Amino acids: CASSLTRVPYYEQYF.

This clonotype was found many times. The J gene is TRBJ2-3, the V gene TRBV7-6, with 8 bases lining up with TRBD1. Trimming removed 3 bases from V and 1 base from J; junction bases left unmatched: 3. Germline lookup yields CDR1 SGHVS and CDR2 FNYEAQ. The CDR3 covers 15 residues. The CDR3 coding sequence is TGTGCCAGCAGCTTGCAGGGGGCAGGCACAGATACGCAGTATTTT. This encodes CASSLQGAGTDTQYF.

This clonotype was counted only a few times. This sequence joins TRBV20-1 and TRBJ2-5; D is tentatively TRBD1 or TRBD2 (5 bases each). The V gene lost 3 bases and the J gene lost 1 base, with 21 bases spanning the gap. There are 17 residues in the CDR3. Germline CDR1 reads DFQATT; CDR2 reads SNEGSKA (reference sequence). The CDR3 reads CSASGPGQQGSQETQYF. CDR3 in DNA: TGCAGTGCTAGTGGGCCAGGGCAGCAAGGGAGCCAAGAGACCCAGTACTTC.

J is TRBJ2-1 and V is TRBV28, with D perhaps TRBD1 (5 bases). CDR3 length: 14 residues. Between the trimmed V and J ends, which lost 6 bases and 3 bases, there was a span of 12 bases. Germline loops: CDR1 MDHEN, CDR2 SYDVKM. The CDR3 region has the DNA TGTGCCAGCAGAAAAACAGGCCACTACAATGAGCAGTTCTTC. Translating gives CASRKTGHYNEQFF.

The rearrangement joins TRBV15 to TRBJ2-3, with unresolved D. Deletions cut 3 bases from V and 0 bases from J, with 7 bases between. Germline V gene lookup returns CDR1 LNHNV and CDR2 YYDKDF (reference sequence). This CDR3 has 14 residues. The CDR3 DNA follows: TGTGCCACCAGCAGGGGCATTAGCACAGATACGCAGTATTTT. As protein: CATSRGISTDTQYF.

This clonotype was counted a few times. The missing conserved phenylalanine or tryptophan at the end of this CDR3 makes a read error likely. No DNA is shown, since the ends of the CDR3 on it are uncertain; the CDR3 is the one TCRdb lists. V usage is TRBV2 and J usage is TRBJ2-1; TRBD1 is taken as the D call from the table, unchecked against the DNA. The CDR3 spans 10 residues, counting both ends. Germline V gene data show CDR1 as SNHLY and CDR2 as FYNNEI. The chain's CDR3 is CASSDPGRFL.

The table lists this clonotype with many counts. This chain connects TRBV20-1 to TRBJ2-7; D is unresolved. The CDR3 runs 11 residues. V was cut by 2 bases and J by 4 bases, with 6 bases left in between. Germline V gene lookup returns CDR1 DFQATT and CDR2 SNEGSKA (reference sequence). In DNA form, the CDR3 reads TGCAGTGCTAGAAGGGATTACGAGCAGTACTTC. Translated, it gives CSARRDYEQYF.

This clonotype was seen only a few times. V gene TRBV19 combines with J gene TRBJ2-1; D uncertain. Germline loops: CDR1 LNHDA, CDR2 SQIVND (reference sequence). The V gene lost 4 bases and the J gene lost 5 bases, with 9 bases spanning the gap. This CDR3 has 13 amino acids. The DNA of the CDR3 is TGTGCCAGTAGTAAGTCCCTAGACAATGAGCAGTTCTTC. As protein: CASSKSLDNEQFF.

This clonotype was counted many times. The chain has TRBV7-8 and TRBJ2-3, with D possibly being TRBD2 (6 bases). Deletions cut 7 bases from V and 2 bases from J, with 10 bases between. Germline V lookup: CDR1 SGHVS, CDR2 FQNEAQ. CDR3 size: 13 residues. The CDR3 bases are TGTGCCAGCAACCGGGGACTCACAGATACGCAGTATTTT. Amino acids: CASNRGLTDTQYF. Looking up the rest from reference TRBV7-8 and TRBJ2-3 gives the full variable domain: GAGVSQSPRYKVAKRGQDVALRCDPISGHVSLFWYQQALGQGPEFLTYFQNEAQLDKSGLPSDRFFAERPEGSVSTLKIQRTQQEDSAVYLCASNRGLTDTQYFGPGTRLTVL.

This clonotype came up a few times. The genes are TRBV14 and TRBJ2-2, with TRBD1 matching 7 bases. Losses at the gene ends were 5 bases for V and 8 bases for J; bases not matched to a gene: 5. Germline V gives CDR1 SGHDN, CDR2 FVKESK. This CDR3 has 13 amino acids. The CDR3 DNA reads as TGTGCCAGCAGCGCCCAACAGGGGGGGGAGCTGTTTTTT. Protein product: CASSAQQGGELFF.

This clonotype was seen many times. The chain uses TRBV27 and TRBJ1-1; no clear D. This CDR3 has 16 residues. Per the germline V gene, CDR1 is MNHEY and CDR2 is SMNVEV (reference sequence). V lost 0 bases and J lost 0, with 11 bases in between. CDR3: CASSLSPPNMNTEAFF. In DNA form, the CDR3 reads TGTGCCAGCAGTTTATCCCCCCCGAACATGAACACTGAAGCTTTCTTT.

The CDR3 DNA reads as TGTGCCAGCAGTTTACGACAGGGGTTAAACGAGCAGTACTTC. It yields the protein CASSLRQGLNEQYF. The V call is TRBV28, the J call TRBJ2-7; 8 nucleotides agree with TRBD1. This CDR3 region has 14 residues. Losses at the gene ends were 2 bases for V and 5 bases for J; bases not matched to a gene: 5. CDR1 is MDHEN, CDR2 SYDVKM, per germline.

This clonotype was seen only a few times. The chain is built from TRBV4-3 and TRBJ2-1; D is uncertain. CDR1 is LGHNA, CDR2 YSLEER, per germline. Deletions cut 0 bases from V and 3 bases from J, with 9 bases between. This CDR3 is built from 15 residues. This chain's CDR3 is CASSQERTDYNEQFF. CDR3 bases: TGCGCCAGCAGCCAAGAACGGACGGACTACAATGAGCAGTTCTTC.

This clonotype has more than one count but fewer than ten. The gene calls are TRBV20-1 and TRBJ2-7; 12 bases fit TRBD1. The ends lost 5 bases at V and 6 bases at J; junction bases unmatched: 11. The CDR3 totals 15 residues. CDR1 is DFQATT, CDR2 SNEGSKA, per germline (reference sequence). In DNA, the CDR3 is TGCAGTGCTGCAGCCGGGACAGGGGGCTCGGGCGAGCAGTACTTC. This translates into CSAAAGTGGSGEQYF.

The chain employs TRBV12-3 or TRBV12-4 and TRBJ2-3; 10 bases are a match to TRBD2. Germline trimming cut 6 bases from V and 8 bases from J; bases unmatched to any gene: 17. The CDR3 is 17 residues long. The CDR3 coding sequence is TGTGCCAGCAGCCCTACCTCTAGCGGGAGATACGAGGTTACGCAGTATTTT. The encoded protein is CASSPTSSGRYEVTQYF.

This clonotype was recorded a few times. The DNA for the CDR3 is TGTGCCAGCAGTTTCCTGATCCGTTACAGCTACGAGCAGTACTTC. This translates into CASSFLIRYSYEQYF. This rearrangement joins TRBV12-3 or TRBV12-4 to TRBJ2-7; no firm D call. This CDR3 comprises 15 residues. Trimming took off 3 bases at V and 3 bases at J, with 15 bases between the two ends.